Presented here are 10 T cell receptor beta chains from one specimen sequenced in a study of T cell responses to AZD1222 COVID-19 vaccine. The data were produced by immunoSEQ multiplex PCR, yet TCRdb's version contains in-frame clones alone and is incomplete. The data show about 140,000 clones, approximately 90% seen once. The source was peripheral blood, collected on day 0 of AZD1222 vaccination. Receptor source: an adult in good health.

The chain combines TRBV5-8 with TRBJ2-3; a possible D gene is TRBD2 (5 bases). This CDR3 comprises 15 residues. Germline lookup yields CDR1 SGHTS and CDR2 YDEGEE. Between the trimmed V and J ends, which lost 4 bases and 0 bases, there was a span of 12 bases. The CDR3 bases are TGTGCCAGCAGCCGAAGCGGAGCTAGCACAGATACGCAGTATTTT. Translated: CASSRSGASTDTQYF.

CDR3 amino acids: CASSGNSGGNYNEQFF. The CDR3 DNA sequence: TGTGCCAGCAGCGGGAATAGCGGGGGGAACTACAATGAGCAGTTCTTC. V is TRBV5-4 and J is TRBJ2-1, with 10 bases lining up with TRBD2. The CDR3 spans 16 residues. After removal of 4 bases from V and 3 bases from J, the junction contained 7 bases not matched to a gene. CDR1 is SGHNT, CDR2 YYREEE, per germline (reference sequence).

The CDR3: CASSGWTGLTEAFF. The CDR3 bases are TGTGCCAGCAGCGGTTGGACAGGTTTAACTGAAGCTTTCTTT. The V call is TRBV7-2, the J call TRBJ1-1; 7 bases are a match to TRBD1. V gave up 5 bases and J gave up 5 bases; unmatched junction bases: 8. The germline CDR1 and CDR2 sequences are SGHTA and FQGNSA. There are 14 residues in the CDR3.

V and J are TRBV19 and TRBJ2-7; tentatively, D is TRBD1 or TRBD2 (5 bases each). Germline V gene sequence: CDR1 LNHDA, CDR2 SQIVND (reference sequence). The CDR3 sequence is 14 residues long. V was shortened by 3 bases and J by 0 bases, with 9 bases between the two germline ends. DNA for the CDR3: TGTGCCAGTAGTATGGGGGTCACCTCCTACGAGCAGTACTTC. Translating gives CASSMGVTSYEQYF.

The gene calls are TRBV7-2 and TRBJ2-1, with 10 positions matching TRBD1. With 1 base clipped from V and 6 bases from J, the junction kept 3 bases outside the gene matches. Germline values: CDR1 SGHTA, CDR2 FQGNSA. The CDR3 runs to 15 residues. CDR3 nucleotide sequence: TGTGCCAGCAGCTTAGGGGGACAGGGGTTCAATGAGCAGTTCTTC. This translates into CASSLGGQGFNEQFF.

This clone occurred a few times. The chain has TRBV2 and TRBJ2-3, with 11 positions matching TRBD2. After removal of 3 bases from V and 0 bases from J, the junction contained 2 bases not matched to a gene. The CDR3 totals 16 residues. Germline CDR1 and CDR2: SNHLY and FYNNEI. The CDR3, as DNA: TGTGCCAGCAGTGACTGGACTAGCGGGAGCACAGATACGCAGTATTTT. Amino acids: CASSDWTSGSTDTQYF.

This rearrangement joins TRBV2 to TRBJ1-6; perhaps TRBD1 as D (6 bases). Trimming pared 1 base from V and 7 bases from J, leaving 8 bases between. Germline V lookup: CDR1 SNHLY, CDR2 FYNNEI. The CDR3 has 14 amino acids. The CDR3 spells CASSEGTVNSPLHF. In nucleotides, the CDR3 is TGTGCCAGCAGTGAAGGGACAGTAAATTCACCCCTCCACTTT.

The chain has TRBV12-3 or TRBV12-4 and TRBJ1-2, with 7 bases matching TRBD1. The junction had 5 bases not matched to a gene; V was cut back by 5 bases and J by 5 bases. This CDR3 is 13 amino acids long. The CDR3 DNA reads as TGTGCCAGCAGTGAGGGACAGAGATATGGCTACACCTTC. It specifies CASSEGQRYGYTF.

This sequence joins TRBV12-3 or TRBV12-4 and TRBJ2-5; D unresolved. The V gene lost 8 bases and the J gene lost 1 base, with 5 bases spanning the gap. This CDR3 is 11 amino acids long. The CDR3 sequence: CASAFQETQYF. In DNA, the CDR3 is TGTGCCAGCGCCTTCCAAGAGACCCAGTACTTC.

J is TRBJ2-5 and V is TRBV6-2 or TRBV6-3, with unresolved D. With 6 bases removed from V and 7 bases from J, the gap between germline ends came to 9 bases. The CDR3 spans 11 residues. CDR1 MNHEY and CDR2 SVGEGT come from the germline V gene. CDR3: CASSLTGTQYF. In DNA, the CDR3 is TGTGCCAGCAGCCTTACCGGGACCCAGTACTTC.